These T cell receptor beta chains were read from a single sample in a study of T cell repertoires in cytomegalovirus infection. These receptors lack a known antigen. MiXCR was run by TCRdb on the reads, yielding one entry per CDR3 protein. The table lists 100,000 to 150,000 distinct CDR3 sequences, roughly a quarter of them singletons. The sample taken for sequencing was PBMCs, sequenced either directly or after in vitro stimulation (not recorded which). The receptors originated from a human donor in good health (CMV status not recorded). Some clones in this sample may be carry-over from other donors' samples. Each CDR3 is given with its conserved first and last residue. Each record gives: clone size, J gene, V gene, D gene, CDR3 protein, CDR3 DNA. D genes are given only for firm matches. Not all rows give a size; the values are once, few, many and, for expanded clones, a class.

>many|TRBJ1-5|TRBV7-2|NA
CASSYLGRKSNQPQHF
TGTGCCAGCAGCTATCTCGGTCGTAAGAGCAATCAGCCCCAGCATTTT
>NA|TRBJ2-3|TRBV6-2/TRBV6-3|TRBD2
CASTYGTSVATQYF
TGTGCCAGCACCTACGGAACTAGCGTTGCTACGCAGTATTTT
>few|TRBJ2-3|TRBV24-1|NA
CATSDPRTVDTQYF
TGTGCCACCAGTGATCCTCGGACTGTAGATACGCAGTATTTT
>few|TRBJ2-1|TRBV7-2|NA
CASSPGTRQSQIEQFF
TGTGCCAGCAGCCCAGGTACAAGACAGTCGCAAATTGAGCAGTTCTTC
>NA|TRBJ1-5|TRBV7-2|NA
CASNSLRNQPQHF
TGTGCCAGCAACAGCTTGCGCAATCAGCCCCAGCATTTT
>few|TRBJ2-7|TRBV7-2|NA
CASSLGQLASEQYF
TGTGCCAGCAGCTTAGGACAATTAGCGAGCGAGCAGTACTTC
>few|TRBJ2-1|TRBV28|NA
CASRHGGIGSYNEQFF
TGTGCCAGTCGTCACGGTGGGATCGGCTCCTACAATGAGCAGTTCTTC
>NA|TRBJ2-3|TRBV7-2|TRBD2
CASSYGRPSTDTQYF
TGTGCCAGCAGCTACGGGAGGCCTAGCACAGATACGCAGTATTTT
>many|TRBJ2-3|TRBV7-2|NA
CASSLEPTDTQYF
TGTGCCAGCAGCTTAGAACCTACAGATACGCAGTATTTT
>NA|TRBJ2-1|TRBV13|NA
CASSPTGQGHYNEQFF
TGTGCCAGCAGCCCGACGGGGCAGGGACACTACAATGAGCAGTTCTTC
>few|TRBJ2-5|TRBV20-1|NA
CSALGRNLQETQYF
TGCAGTGCTTTAGGACGGAATCTACAAGAGACCCAGTACTTC
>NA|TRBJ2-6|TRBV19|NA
CASSIPLGDVRSSGANVLTF
TGTGCCAGTAGTATACCCCTAGGTGATGTCCGAAGCTCTGGGGCCAACGTCCTGACTTTC
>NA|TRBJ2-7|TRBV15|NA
CATSRGVASSYEQYF
TGTGCCACCAGCAGAGGGGTAGCGAGCTCCTACGAGCAGTACTTC
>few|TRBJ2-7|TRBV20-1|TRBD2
CSARDRGTSGRSYEQYF
TGCAGTGCTAGAGATCGGGGGACTAGCGGGAGAAGCTACGAGCAGTACTTC
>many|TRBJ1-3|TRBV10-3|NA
CAIRLGGGDSGNTIYF
TGTGCCATACGCCTGGGGGGAGGGGACTCTGGAAACACCATATATTTT
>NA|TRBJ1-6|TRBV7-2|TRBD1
CASRYRQGTYNSPLHF
TGTGCCAGCAGATACCGACAGGGGACGTATAATTCACCCCTCCACTTT
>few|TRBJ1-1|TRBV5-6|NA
CASSFIQVENTEAFF
TGTGCCAGCAGCTTCATACAGGTAGAGAACACTGAAGCTTTCTTT
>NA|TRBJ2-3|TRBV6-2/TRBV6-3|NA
CASSYGWATDTQYF
TGTGCCAGCAGTTACGGGTGGGCCACAGATACGCAGTATTTT
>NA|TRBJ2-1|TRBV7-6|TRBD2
CASSPQAGYNEQFF
TGTGCCAGCAGCCCCCAAGCGGGGTACAATGAGCAGTTCTTC
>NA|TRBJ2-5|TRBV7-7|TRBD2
CASSPGLASNQETQYF
TGTGCTAGCAGCCCGGGACTAGCGAGTAACCAAGAGACCCAGTACTTC